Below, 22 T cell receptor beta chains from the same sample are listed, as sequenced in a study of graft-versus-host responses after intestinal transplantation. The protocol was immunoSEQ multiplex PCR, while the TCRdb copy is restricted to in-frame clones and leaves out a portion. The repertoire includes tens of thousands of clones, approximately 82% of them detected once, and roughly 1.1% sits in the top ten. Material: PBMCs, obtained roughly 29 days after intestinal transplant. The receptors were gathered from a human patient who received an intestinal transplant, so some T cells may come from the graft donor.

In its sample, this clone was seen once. The CDR3 DNA reads as TGTGCCAGCAGTGGAGACAGGGTAGAGACCCAGTACTTC. This translates into CASSGDRVETQYF. The chain employs TRBV6-1 and TRBJ2-5, with 7 bases matching TRBD1. Germline-derived CDR1 and CDR2 are MNHNS and SASEGT. Trimming took 4 bases from V and 4 from J; bases not matched to a gene: 3. CDR3 length: 13 amino acids.

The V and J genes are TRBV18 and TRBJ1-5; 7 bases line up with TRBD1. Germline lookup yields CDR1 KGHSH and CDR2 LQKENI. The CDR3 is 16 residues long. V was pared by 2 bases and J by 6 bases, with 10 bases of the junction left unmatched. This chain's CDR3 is CASSPAPRQGIQPQHF. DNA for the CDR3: TGTGCCAGCTCACCAGCACCCCGACAGGGAATTCAGCCCCAGCATTTT.

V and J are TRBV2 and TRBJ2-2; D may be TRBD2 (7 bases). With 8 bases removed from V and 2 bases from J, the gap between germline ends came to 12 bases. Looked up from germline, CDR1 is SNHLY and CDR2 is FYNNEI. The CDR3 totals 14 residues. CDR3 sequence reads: CASGGDKNTGELFF. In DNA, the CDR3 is TGTGCCAGCGGGGGGGACAAAAACACCGGGGAGCTGTTTTTT.

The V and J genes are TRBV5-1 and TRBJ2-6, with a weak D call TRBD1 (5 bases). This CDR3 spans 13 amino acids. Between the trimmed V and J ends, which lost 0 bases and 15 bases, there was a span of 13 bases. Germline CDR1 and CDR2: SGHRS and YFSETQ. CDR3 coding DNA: TGCGCCAGCAGCTTGGGAGGCTTAGGGGCCCTGACTTTC. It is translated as CASSLGGLGALTF.

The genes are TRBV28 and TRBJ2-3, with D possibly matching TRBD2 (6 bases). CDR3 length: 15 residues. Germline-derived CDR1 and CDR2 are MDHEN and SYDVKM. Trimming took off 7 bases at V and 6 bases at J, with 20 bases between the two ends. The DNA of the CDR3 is TGTGCCAGCAACCCCCAATTGGGCGGGGCCGATACGCAGTATTTT. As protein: CASNPQLGGADTQYF.

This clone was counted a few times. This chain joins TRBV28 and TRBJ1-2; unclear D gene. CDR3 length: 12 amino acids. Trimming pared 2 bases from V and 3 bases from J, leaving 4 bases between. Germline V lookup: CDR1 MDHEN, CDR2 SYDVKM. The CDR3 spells CASSLRHYGYTF. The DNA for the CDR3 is TGTGCCAGCAGTTTACGGCACTATGGCTACACCTTC.

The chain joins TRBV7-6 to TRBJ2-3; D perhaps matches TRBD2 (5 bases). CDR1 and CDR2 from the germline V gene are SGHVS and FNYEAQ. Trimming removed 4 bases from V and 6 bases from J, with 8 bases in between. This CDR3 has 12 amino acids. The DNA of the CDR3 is TGTGCCAGCAGCTCAATAGCGGATACGCAGTATTTT. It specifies CASSSIADTQYF.

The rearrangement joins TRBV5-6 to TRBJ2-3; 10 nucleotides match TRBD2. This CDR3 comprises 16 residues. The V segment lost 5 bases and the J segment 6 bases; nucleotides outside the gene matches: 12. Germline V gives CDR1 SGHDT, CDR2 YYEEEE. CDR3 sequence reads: CASSMASGGSTDTQYF. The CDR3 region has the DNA TGTGCCAGCAGTATGGCTAGCGGGGGATCTACGGATACGCAGTATTTT.

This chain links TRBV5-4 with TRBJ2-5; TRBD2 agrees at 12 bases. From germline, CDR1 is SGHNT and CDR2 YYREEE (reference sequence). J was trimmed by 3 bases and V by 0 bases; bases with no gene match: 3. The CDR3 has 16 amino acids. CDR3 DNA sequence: TGTGCCAGCAGCTTGGGGCCTAGCGGGGGGGAAGAGACCCAGTACTTC. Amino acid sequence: CASSLGPSGGEETQYF. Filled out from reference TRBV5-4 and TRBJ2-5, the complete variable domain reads ETGVTQSPTHLIKTRGQQVTLRCSSQSGHNTVSWYQQALGQGPQFIFQYYREEENGRGNFPPRFSGLQFPNYSSELNVNALELDDSALYLCASSLGPSGGEETQYFGPGTRLLVL.

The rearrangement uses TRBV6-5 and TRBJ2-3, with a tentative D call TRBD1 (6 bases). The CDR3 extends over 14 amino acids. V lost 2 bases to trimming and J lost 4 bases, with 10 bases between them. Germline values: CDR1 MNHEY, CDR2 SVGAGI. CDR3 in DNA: TGTGCCAGCAGTTACGCGGCAGGGGCAGATACGCAGTATTTT. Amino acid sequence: CASSYAAGADTQYF.

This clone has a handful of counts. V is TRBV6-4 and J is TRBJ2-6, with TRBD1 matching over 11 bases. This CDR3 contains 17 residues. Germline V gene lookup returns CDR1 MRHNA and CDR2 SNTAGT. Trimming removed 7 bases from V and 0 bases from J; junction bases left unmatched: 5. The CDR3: CASIRGQGVSGANVLTF. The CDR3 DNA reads TGTGCCAGCATCCGGGGACAGGGGGTCTCTGGGGCCAACGTCCTGACTTTC.

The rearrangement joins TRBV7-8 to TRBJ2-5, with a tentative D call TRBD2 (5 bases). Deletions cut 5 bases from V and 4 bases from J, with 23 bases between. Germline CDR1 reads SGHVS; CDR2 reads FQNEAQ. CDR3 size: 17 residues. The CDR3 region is CASSTPSPGSRRETQYF. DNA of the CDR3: TGTGCCAGCAGCACACCTTCCCCGGGATCTCGGAGAGAGACCCAGTACTTC. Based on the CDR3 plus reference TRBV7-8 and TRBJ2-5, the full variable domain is GAGVSQSPRYKVAKRGQDVALRCDPISGHVSLFWYQQALGQGPEFLTYFQNEAQLDKSGLPSDRFFAERPEGSVSTLKIQRTQQEDSAVYLCASSTPSPGSRRETQYFGPGTRLLVL.

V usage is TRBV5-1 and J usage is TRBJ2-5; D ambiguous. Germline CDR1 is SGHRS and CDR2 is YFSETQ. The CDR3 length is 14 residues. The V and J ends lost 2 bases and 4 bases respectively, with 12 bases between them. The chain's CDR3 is CASSFFRSGETQYF. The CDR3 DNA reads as TGCGCCAGCAGCTTTTTTAGGTCGGGAGAGACCCAGTACTTC.

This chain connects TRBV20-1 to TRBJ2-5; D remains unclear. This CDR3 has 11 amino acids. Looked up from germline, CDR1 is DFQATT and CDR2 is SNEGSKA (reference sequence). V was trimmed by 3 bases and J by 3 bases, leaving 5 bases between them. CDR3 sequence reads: CSASKEETQYF. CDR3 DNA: TGCAGTGCTAGCAAGGAAGAGACCCAGTACTTC.

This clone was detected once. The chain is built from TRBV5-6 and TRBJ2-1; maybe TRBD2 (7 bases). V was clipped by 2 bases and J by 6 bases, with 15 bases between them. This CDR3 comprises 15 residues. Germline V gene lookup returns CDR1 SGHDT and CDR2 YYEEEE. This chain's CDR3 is CASSLKGGPFNEQFF. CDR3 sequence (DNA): TGTGCCAGCAGCTTAAAGGGGGGGCCATTCAATGAGCAGTTCTTC.

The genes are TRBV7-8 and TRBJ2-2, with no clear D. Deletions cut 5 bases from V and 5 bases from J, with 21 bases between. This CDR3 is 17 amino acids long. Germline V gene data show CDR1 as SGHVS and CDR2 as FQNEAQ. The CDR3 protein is CASSPRRAVIETGELFF. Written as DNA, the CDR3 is TGTGCCAGCAGCCCGAGGAGAGCAGTAATTGAGACCGGGGAGCTGTTTTTT.

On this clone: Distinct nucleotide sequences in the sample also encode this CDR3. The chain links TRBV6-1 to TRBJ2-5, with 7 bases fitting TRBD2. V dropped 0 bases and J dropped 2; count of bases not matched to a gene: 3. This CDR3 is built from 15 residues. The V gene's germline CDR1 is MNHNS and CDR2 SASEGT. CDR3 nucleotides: TGTGCCAGCAGTGAAGCTCGGGGGGTACAAGAGACCCAGTACTTC. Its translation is CASSEARGVQETQYF.

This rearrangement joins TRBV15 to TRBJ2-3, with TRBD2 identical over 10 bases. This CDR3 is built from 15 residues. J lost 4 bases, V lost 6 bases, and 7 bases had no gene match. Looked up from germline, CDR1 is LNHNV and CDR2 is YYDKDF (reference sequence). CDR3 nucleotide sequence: TGTGCCACCAGGAAGACTAGCGGGCCCGCAGATACGCAGTATTTT. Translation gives CATRKTSGPADTQYF.

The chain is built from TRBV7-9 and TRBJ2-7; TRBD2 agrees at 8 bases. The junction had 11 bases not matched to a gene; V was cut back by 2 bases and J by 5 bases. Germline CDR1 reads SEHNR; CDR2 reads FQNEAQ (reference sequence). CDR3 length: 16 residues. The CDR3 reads CASSLIGGAPGDEQYF. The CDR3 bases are TGTGCCAGCAGCTTAATCGGGGGGGCACCGGGAGACGAGCAGTACTTC.

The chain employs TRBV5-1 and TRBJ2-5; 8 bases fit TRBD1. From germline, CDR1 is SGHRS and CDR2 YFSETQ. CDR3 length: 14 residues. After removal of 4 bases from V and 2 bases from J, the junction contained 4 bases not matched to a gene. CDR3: CASSPGQGQETQYF. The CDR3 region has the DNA TGCGCCAGCAGCCCCGGACAGGGACAAGAGACCCAGTACTTC. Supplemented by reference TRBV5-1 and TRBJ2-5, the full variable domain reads KAGVTQTPRYLIKTRGQQVTLSCSPISGHRSVSWYQQTPGQGLQFLFEYFSETQRNKGNFPGRFSGRQFSNSRSEMNVSTLELGDSALYLCASSPGQGQETQYFGPGTRLLVL.

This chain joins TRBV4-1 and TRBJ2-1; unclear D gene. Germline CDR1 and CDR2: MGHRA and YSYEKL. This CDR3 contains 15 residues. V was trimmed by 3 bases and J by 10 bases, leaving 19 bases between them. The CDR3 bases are TGCGCCAGCAGCCAGGCTCTATTGAGACTCCGGGAGCAGTTCTTC. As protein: CASSQALLRLREQFF.

The CDR3 region is CASSPALLYEQYF. CDR3 nucleotide sequence: TGTGCCAGCAGTCCTGCTCTTCTTTACGAGCAGTACTTC. The rearrangement uses TRBV27 and TRBJ2-7; D is undetermined. This CDR3 region has 13 residues. Germline CDR1 and CDR2: MNHEY and SMNVEV (reference sequence). V was trimmed by 5 bases and J by 4 bases, leaving 12 bases between them.